The subject of this entry is one TCR beta chain. Germline CDR1 is MNHNY and CDR2 is SVGAGI (reference sequence). CDR3 length equals 12 residues. The ends were cut back, 4 bases at V and 10 bases at J, with 10 bases in the middle. The table came from immunoSEQ multiplex PCR; TCRdb's copy has only in-frame clones and leaves some out. The table shows some 100,000 clones, with about nine tenths occurring only once. The sample comes from a study of blood T cell repertoires in COVID-19. Study overall: Italy, Spain and the United States were the sources of the convalescent and acute COVID-19 samples.

This receptor was taken from a man in his 70s who had recovered from COVID-19. Sequencing was performed on peripheral blood. The rearrangement joins TRBV6-6 to TRBJ1-4; maybe TRBD1 (5 bases). The CDR3 reads CASSSSGGKLFF. The CDR3, as DNA: TGTGCCAGCAGTTCTTCCGGGGGAAAACTGTTTTTT.